Below, one TCR beta chain is given with its context. The CDR3 is 18 residues long. V lost 0 bases, J lost 0 bases, and 13 bases lay in between. Germline V CDR1 and CDR2: SGHRS, YFSETQ. The sample comes from a study of blood T cell repertoires in COVID-19. Study at large: Italy, Spain and the United States were the sources of the convalescent and acute COVID-19 samples. From T cells, B-cell-depleted T cells, or PBMCs came the material, which was cDNA or gDNA.

Study processing details: For nucleated cells, counts were estimated from reference gene primer amplification. Method: immunoSEQ multiplex PCR; TCRdb's copy keeps in-frame clones and lacks some. The DNA gave D and trimming, while V, J and clone size come from that table. This sample has some 240,000 clones, with 80% to 85% found just once. The chain couples TRBV5-1 to TRBJ2-6, with a possible D match to TRBD2 (6 bases). Sequenced material: peripheral blood. The origin of this receptor is a woman aged 40 to 55 who had recovered from COVID-19. Here the CDR3 reads CASSLGFGGLSGANVLTF. The CDR3 nucleotides read TGCGCCAGCAGCTTGGGGTTCGGGGGACTCTCTGGGGCCAACGTCCTGACTTTC.